This TCR beta chain was retrieved from a study of CD8 T cells in ankylosing spondylitis. Study findings and constraints: Earlier studies detected some motif variants in reactive arthritis synovial fluid and blood. According to the report, clones linked to the disease were significantly enriched in matched synovial fluid samples taken from ankylosing spondylitis patients. A TCR beta motif of several highly homologous variants seemed to mark ankylosing spondylitis blood.

Libraries for TCR beta were made by quantitative 5'-RACE with molecular barcodes. Via MiXCR, TCRdb re-called the 5' RACE reads, giving one row per CDR3 protein. Of fewer than 550,000 distinct CDR3 sequences listed, roughly 5% are singletons. Trimming pared 9 bases from V and 3 bases from J, leaving 12 bases between. CDR3 length equals 12 residues. Germline V gives CDR1 ENHRY, CDR2 SYGVKD. This clonotype has ten or more counts. Antigen: not known. The clonotype was recovered from a male donor with ankylosing spondylitis. Sequenced: blood, either unsorted or a sorted T cell fraction (not recorded which). V gene TRBV10-3 combines with J gene TRBJ2-7, with D perhaps assigned TRBD1 or TRBD2 (5 bases each). CDR3 region: CAMRGTGYEQYF. In DNA form, the CDR3 reads TGTGCCATGAGGGGCACCGGCTACGAGCAGTACTTC.